This TCR beta chain was captured by sequencing in a study of human thymus T cells (TCRdb year 2020). For context, the study as a whole: TCR alpha and beta repertoires from seven to nine infant thymus samples and a few related peripheral blood samples were characterized in the study. The cohort included 5 or 6 male and two female infants, with donor ages spanning 7 to 244 days. Findings and caveats that apply to the study as a whole: Both the thymic and the peripheral blood repertoires appeared to show biased V and J gene segment usage. Highly overlapping thymic TCR repertoires among unrelated individuals were reported in the related research. On average, thymus samples gave 750,000 to 950,000 unique TCRB clonotypes, whereas blood samples gave 75,000 to 95,000.

Remarks on this clone: What this receptor recognizes is not known. Per-nucleotide qualities are absent, and no much larger clonotype sits a single base away.

Thymus tissue was obtained as surgical resects removed during corrective cardiac surgery. The donors were immunologically healthy infants in Finland who had open corrective cardiac surgery for congenital heart defects. Thymocytes were mechanically released from the tissue and were stored as pellets of roughly 10-32 million cells at -70 degrees C. Genomic DNA was extracted from frozen cell pellets with a QIAsymphony instrument. Compared with germline, V lacks 5 bases and J lacks 2 bases; bases without a gene match: 3. Inclusive of the bounding cysteine and phenylalanine, the CDR3 is 15 residues long. The sequence is cut down to CDR3 DNA, 45 bases in frame from base 1. From a lookup of the germline V gene, CDR1 and CDR2 are MNHEY and SVGAGI. TCRB and TCRAD loci were amplified from a standardized quantity of quality-controlled genomic DNA using the immunoSEQ multiplex PCR assay. The amplicons covered the V(D)J region and were long enough to include the CDR3 and to identify the V and J genes. The amplicons were sequenced on an Illumina platform via the commercial immunoSEQ service. Per the authors' processing: Primer bias and sequencing errors were corrected as previously described, and TCRAD and TCRB definitions were based on the IMGT database. Repertoires were analysed with immunoSEQ Analyzer 3.0 and VDJTools, covering basic statistics, V/J segment usage, diversity estimates, rarefaction and pairwise overlap. Diversity was estimated with Chao1, ChaoE, Efron-Thisted, Shannon and inverse Simpson indices, and also on datasets down-sampled to the smallest sample. Repertoire overlap used strict matching of CDR3 nucleotide sequence, V gene and J gene, with Jaccard-based multidimensional scaling clustering. The source is immuneACCESS, and TCRdb retained only in-frame sequences with V and J called. Part of the clones is not carried over; for the studies checked, unresolved V genes explain less than half of this, and the remainder is unexplained. V and J calls and clone size are those listed in that table; D and trimming were worked out from the DNA. This sample holds fewer than 90,000 clones; about 96% were observed only once. Around 0.03% of the sample is held by the ten biggest clonotypes.

In this chain, TRBV6-5 is recombined with TRBJ2-7, with 13 bases matching TRBD2. The sequence was collected from a boy under two years old with a congenital heart defect but otherwise immunologically healthy. The sequenced sample was thymus tissue. The DNA sequence is given as TGTGCCAGCAGTCGAGGGACTAGCGGGACCTACGAGCAGTACTTC. This is translated as CASSRGTSGTYEQYF.